This TCR beta chain came from a study of T cell responses to AZD1222 COVID-19 vaccine. Data came from immunoSEQ multiplex PCR; TCRdb stores just in-frame clones and leaves some out. The sample includes tens of thousands of clones, 85% to 90% of them seen just once. This clone was counted only a few times. This CDR3 comprises 16 residues. V was cut by 4 bases and J by 0 bases, with 12 bases left in between. Germline CDR1 is SGHTA and CDR2 is FQGTGA. This TCR derives from an adult who received the AZD1222 COVID-19 vaccine. The rearrangement joins TRBV7-3 to TRBJ2-2; D uncertain. Sequenced material: peripheral blood, taken 28 days after the second AZD1222 dose. CDR3 loop: CASSSNGGANTGELFF. The DNA for the CDR3 is TGTGCCAGCAGCTCTAATGGCGGCGCGAACACCGGGGAGCTGTTTTTT.